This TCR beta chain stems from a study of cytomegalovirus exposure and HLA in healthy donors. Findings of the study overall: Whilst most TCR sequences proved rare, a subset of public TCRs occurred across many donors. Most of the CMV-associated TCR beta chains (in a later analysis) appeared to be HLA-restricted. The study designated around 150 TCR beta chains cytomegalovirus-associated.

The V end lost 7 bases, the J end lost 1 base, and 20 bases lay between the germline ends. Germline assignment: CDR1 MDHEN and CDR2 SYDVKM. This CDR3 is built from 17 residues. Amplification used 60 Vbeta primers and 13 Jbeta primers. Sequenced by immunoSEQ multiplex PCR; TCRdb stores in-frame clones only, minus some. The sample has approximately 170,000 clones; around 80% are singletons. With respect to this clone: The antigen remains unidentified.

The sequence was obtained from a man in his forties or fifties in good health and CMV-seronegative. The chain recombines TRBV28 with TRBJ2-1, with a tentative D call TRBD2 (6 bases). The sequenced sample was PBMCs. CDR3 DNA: TGTGCCAGCATCCCCGGGGGAGGATTGCTATCCTACAATGAGCAGTTCTTC. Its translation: CASIPGGGLLSYNEQFF.